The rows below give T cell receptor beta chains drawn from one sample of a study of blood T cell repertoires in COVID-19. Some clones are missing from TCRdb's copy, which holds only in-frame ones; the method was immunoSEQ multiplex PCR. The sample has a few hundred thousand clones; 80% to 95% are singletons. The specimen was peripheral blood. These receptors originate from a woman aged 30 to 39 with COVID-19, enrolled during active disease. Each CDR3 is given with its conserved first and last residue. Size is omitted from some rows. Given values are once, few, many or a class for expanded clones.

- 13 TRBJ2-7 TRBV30 CAWMPGQAYEQYF
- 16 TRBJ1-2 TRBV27 CASRPGPALSPYGYTF
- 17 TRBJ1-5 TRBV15 CATPQRTLGTDNQPQHF
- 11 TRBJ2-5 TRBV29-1 CSAERSETQYF
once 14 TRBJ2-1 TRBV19 CASRGTGMVNEQFF
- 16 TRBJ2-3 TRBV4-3 CASSQRWRELADTQYF
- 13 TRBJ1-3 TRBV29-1 CSVEFRSGNTIYF
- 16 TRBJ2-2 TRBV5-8 CASSLRRLPNTGELFF
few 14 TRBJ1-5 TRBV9 CASGRTGGNQPQHF
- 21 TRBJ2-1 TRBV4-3 CASSQDVMGLAGRSPYNEQFF
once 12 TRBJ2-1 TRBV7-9 CASEEGGNEQFF
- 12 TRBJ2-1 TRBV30 CAWGKGYNEQFF
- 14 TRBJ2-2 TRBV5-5 CASSWGRQGGELFF
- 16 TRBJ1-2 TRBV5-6 CASSLGGPVGGLGYTF
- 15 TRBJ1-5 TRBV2 CASTLGQGNNQPQHF
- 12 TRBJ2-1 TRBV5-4 CASSLALSEQFF